The subject of this entry is one TCR beta chain. The target antigen is unknown. Time point described: week 47, end of study. A single vaccine dose contained 300 ug of mutant IDH1 20-mer peptide, and topical imiquimod was used with it. Patients in the study were vaccinated eight times, receiving shots in weeks 1, 3, 5, 7, 11, 15, 19 and 23. There were new WHO grade 3 or 4 astrocytomas in the donors, and these were IDH1-mutant and ATRX-lost. This sample was taken from a study of a mutant IDH1 vaccine in newly diagnosed glioma. The wider study: Previous care, which was radiotherapy, temozolomide, or both, most often involved both.

V lost 4 bases, J lost 4 bases, and 13 bases lay in between. CDR1 LNHNV and CDR2 YYDKDF come from the germline V gene (reference sequence). The CDR3 has 14 amino acids. Sequenced by immunoSEQ multiplex PCR; TCRdb stores in-frame clones only, minus some. The repertoire consists of about 83,000 clones, with 81% occurring once and the leading ten covering more than 4.5%. Sequencing was performed on PBMCs, taken from a glioma patient whose treatment included an IDH1 peptide vaccine. The chain is built from TRBV15 and TRBJ2-5; perhaps TRBD2 as D (6 bases). The clonotype comes from a man in his forties with glioma. The DNA of the CDR3 is TGTGCCACCAGCACAGGGCAGGGAGGAGAGACCCAGTACTTC. Protein product: CATSTGQGGETQYF.